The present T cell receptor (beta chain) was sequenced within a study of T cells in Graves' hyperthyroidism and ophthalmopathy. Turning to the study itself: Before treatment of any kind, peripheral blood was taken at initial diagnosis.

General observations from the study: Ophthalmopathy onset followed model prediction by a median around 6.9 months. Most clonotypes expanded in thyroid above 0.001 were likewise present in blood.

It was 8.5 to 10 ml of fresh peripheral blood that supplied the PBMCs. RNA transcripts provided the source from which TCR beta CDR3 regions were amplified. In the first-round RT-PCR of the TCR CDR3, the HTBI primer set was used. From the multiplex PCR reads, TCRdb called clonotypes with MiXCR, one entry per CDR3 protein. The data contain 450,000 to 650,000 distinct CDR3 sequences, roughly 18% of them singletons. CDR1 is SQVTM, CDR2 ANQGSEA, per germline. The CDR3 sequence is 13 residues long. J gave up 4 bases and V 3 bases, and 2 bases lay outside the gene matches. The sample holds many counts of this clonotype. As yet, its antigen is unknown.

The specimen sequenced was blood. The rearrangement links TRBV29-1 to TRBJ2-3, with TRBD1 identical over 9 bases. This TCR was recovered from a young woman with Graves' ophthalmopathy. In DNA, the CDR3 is TGCAGCGTTGAGGGACAGGGATCAGATACGCAGTATTTT. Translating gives CSVEGQGSDTQYF.